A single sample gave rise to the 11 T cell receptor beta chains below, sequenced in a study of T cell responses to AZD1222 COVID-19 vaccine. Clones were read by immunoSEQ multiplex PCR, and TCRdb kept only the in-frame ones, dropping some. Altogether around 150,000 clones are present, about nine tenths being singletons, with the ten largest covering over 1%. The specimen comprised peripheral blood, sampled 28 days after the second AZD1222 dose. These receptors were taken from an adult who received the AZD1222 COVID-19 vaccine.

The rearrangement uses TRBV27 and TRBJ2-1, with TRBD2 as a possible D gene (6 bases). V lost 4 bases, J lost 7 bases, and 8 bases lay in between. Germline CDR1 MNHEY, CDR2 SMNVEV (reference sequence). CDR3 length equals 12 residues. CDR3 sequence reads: CASSSGGNEQFF. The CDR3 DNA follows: TGTGCCAGCAGTTCTGGGGGGAATGAGCAGTTCTTC.

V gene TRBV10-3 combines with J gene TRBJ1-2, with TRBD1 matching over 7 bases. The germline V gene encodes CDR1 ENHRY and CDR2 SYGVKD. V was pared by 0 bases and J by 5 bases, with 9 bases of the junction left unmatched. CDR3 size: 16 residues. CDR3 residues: CAISESPGQTPYGYTF. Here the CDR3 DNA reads TGTGCCATCAGTGAGTCCCCGGGACAGACCCCGTATGGCTACACCTTC.

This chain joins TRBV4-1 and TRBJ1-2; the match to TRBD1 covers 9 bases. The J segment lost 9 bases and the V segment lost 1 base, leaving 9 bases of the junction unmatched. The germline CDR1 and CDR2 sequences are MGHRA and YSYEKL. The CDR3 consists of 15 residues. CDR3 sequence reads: CASSQGTGTGRSYTF. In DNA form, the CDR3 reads TGCGCCAGCAGCCAAGGGACCGGGACAGGGAGGAGCTACACCTTC.

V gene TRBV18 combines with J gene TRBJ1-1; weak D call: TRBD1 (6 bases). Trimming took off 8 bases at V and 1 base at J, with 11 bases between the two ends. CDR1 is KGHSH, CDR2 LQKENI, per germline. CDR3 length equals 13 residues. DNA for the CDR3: TGTGCCAGCCGAGGACAGCAGAACACTGAAGCTTTCTTT. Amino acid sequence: CASRGQQNTEAFF. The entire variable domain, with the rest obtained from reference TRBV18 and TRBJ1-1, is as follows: NAGVMQNPRHLVRRRGQEARLRCSPMKGHSHVYWYRQLPEEGLKFMVYLQKENIIDESGMPKERFSAEFPKEGPSILRIQQVVRGDSAAYFCASRGQQNTEAFFGQGTRLTVV.

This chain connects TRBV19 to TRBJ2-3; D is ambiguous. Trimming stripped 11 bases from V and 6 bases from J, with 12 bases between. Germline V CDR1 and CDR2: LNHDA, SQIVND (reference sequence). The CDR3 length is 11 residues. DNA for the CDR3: TGTGCCGGCAAGATGGGGGATACGCAGTATTTT. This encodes CAGKMGDTQYF. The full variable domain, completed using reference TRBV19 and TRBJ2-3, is DGGITQSPKYLFRKEGQNVTLSCEQNLNHDAMYWYRQDPGQGLRLIYYSQIVNDFQKGDIAEGYSVSREKKESFPLTVTSAQKNPTAFYLCAGKMGDTQYFGPGTRLTVL.

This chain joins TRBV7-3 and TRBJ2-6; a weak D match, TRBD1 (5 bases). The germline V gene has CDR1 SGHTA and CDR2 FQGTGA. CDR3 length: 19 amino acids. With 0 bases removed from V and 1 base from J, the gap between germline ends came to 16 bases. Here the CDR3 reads CASSLTPASSGSGANVLTF. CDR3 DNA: TGTGCCAGCAGCTTAACGCCGGCTTCATCAGGGTCTGGGGCCAACGTCCTGACTTTC.

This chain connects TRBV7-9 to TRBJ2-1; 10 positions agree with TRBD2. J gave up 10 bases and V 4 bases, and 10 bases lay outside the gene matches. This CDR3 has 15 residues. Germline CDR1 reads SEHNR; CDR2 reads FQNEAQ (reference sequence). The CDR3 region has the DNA TGTGCCAGCAGCTGGAGAGCGGGGGGGCGGGAAGAGCAGTTCTTC. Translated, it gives CASSWRAGGREEQFF. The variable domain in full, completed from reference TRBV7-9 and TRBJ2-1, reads DTGVSQNPRHKITKRGQNVTFRCDPISEHNRLYWYRQTLGQGPEFLTYFQNEAQLEKSRLLSDRFSAERPKGSFSTLEIQRTEQGDSAMYLCASSWRAGGREEQFFGPGTRLTVL.

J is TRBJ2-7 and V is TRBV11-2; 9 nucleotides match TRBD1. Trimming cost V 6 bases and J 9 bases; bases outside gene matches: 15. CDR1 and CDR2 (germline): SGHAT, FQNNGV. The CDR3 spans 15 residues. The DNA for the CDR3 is TGTGCCAGCAGAAGGCCGGGACAGGGAAAAGTGGGGCAGTACTTC. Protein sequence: CASRRPGQGKVGQYF. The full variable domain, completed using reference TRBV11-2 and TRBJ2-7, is EAGVAQSPRYKIIEKRQSVAFWCNPISGHATLYWYQQILGQGPKLLIQFQNNGVVDDSQLPKDRFSAERLKGVDSTLKIQPAKLEDSAVYLCASRRPGQGKVGQYFGPGTRLTVT.

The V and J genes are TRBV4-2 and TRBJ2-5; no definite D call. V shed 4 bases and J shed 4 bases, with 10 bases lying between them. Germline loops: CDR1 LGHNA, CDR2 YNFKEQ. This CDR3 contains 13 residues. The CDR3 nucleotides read TGTGCCAGCAGCCTTTCAGTGGGAGAGACCCAGTACTTC. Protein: CASSLSVGETQYF.

CDR3 amino acids: CSVAGGLADTDTQYF. CDR3 DNA sequence: TGCAGCGTTGCCGGTGGACTAGCGGACACAGATACGCAGTATTTT. This chain uses TRBV29-1 with TRBJ2-3; 10 nucleotides match TRBD2. Germline CDR1 and CDR2: SQVTM and ANQGSEA. This CDR3 region has 15 residues. V lost 4 bases to trimming and J lost 2 bases; unmatched junction nucleotides: 6.

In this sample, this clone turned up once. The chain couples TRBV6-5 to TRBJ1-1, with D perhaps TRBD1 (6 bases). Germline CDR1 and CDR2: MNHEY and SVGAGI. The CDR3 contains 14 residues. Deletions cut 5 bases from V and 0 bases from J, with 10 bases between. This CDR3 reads CASSRTAMNTEAFF. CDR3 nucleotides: TGTGCCAGCAGTCGGACAGCGATGAACACTGAAGCTTTCTTT.